This TCR beta chain is from a study of T cell responses to AZD1222 COVID-19 vaccine. In regard to this clone: Its specificity is unknown.

The study's findings and limits: Recipients of two AZD1222 doses showed rising Spike-specific TCR breadth and depth. Regions 160-218 and 743-854 dominated among vaccine-associated CD4 TCRs spanning spike.

Assay used: immunoSEQ multiplex PCR; TCRdb lists only in-frame clones, some missing. The table shows tens of thousands of clones, with 83% occurring only once. The CDR3 extends over 16 amino acids. V gave up 5 bases and J gave up 0 bases, with 14 bases separating them. Germline values: CDR1 MDHEN, CDR2 SYDVKM. This sequence was found in an adult in good health. V is TRBV28 and J is TRBJ1-3, with D tentatively TRBD1 (6 bases). The material sequenced was peripheral blood, taken on day 0 of AZD1222 vaccination. The CDR3: CASSPTDRTSGNTIYF. CDR3 DNA: TGTGCCAGCAGTCCCACGGACAGAACCTCTGGAAACACCATATATTTT.